The present entry profiles one TCR beta chain with its context. Its antigen is undetermined. This sample was taken from a study of long-term antiretroviral therapy in people with HIV. Study observations and caveats: HIV repertoire CDR3 lengths ranged less widely than those of controls.

This was the immunoSEQ v3.0 assay at survey level. Per-sample sequencing targets were roughly 40,000-50,000 T-cell genomes. Assay: immunoSEQ multiplex PCR; the TCRdb copy retains only in-frame clones and omits some. The top ten clones hold 13% of a sample with 13,000 or so clones, roughly 80% of them seen once. This CDR3 region has 13 residues. V lost 5 bases, J lost 5 bases, and 12 bases lay in between. Per the germline V gene, CDR1 is SGHTA and CDR2 is FQGNSA. J is TRBJ2-5 and V is TRBV7-2; D uncertain. This receptor was identified in a man aged 35 to 55 with HIV. The sequences come from unsorted PBMCs, collected 3.2 years before starting antiretroviral therapy. The CDR3 spells CASSTHIRETQYF. CDR3 nucleotide sequence: TGTGCCAGCAGCACTCATATAAGGGAGACCCAGTACTTC.